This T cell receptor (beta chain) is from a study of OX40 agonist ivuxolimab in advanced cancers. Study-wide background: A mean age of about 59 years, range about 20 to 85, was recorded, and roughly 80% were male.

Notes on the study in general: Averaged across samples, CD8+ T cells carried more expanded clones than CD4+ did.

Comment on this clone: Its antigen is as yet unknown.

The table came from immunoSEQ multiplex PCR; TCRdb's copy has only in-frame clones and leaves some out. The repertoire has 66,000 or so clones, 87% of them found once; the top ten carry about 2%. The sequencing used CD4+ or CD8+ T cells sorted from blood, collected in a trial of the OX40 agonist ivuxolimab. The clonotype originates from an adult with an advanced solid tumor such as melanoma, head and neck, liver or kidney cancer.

The CDR3 region is CASSYSQGAGGELFF. The CDR3, as DNA: TGTGCCAGCAGTTACTCGCAGGGGGCAGGCGGGGAGCTGTTTTTT. The rearrangement links TRBV6-5 to TRBJ2-2; 8 nucleotides agree with TRBD1. Germline CDR1 is MNHEY and CDR2 is SVGAGI. V lost 0 bases to trimming and J lost 7 bases; unmatched junction nucleotides: 4. The CDR3 is made up of 15 amino acids.